A selection of T cell receptor beta chains follows, all from one sample in a study of blood T cell repertoires in COVID-19. The data were produced by immunoSEQ multiplex PCR, yet TCRdb's version contains in-frame clones alone and is incomplete. The sample shows fewer than 300,000 clones, nearly 90% of them seen only once. Material: peripheral blood. Every receptor here comes from a woman between 25 and 40 years old with acute or convalescent COVID-19. Each CDR3 is given with its conserved first and last residue. Fields, in order: D gene, J gene, CDR3 length, V gene, CDR3 DNA, CDR3 protein. The D gene is left open where the match is weak.

d_gene: TRBD1
j_gene: TRBJ2-7
len: 16
v_gene: TRBV7-8
CDR3nt: TGTGCCAGCAGCGAGGGACAGGGGGCCCCCTCCTACGAGCAGTACTTC
CDR3aa: CASSEGQGAPSYEQYF

d_gene: NA
j_gene: TRBJ2-2
len: 15
v_gene: TRBV9
CDR3nt: TGTGCCAGCAGCGTAGGGACAGCGAACACCGGGGAGCTGTTTTTT
CDR3aa: CASSVGTANTGELFF

d_gene: TRBD1
j_gene: TRBJ2-3
len: 15
v_gene: TRBV28
CDR3nt: TGTGCCAGCAGTCGTCCGGGACAGGGAACAGATACGCAGTATTTT
CDR3aa: CASSRPGQGTDTQYF

d_gene: TRBD1
j_gene: TRBJ1-6
len: 14
v_gene: TRBV19
CDR3nt: TGTGCCAGTAGTTTAGGGACAGGGACCTCACCCCTCCACTTT
CDR3aa: CASSLGTGTSPLHF

d_gene: TRBD1
j_gene: TRBJ2-1
len: 13
v_gene: TRBV6-6
CDR3nt: TGTGCCAGCAGTTACGGGACAGTCAATGAGCAGTTCTTC
CDR3aa: CASSYGTVNEQFF

d_gene: TRBD1
j_gene: TRBJ2-7
len: 16
v_gene: TRBV5-1
CDR3nt: TGCGCCAGCAGCTTGTTAGGACAGGTCAACTCCTACGAGCAGTACTTC
CDR3aa: CASSLLGQVNSYEQYF

d_gene: TRBD1
j_gene: TRBJ1-2
len: 15
v_gene: TRBV5-1
CDR3nt: TGCGCCAGCAGAGACCCCGACAGGGGCGTGTATGGCTACACCTTC
CDR3aa: CASRDPDRGVYGYTF

d_gene: TRBD1
j_gene: TRBJ1-1
len: 14
v_gene: TRBV18
CDR3nt: TGTGCCAGCTCACCCCCGGGACAGCGGGCTGAAGCTTTCTTT
CDR3aa: CASSPPGQRAEAFF

d_gene: NA
j_gene: TRBJ2-7
len: 15
v_gene: TRBV5-1
CDR3nt: TGCGCCAGCAGCTTGGCTCGACTAGTTGCCTACGAGCAGTACTTC
CDR3aa: CASSLARLVAYEQYF

d_gene: TRBD2
j_gene: TRBJ2-7
len: 13
v_gene: TRBV10-3
CDR3nt: TGTGCCATCAGTGATAGCGGGCCCTACGAGCAGTACTTC
CDR3aa: CAISDSGPYEQYF

d_gene: TRBD2
j_gene: TRBJ2-1
len: 16
v_gene: TRBV7-8
CDR3nt: TGTGCCAGCAGCCTACTAGCGGGAGCGGCCTACAATGAGCAGTTCTTC
CDR3aa: CASSLLAGAAYNEQFF

d_gene: NA
j_gene: TRBJ2-7
len: 14
v_gene: TRBV30
CDR3nt: TGTGCCTGGGGGAATCAGGGGTTTACCTACGAGCAGTACTTC
CDR3aa: CAWGNQGFTYEQYF

d_gene: TRBD2
j_gene: TRBJ2-1
len: 16
v_gene: TRBV7-8
CDR3nt: TGTGCCAGCACCCTTAGGGCTAGCGGGAGCCACAATGAGCAGTTCTTC
CDR3aa: CASTLRASGSHNEQFF

d_gene: TRBD2
j_gene: TRBJ2-1
len: 14
v_gene: TRBV7-8
CDR3nt: TGTGCCACCAACGCGGGAGGCAACTACAATGAGCAGTTCTTC
CDR3aa: CATNAGGNYNEQFF